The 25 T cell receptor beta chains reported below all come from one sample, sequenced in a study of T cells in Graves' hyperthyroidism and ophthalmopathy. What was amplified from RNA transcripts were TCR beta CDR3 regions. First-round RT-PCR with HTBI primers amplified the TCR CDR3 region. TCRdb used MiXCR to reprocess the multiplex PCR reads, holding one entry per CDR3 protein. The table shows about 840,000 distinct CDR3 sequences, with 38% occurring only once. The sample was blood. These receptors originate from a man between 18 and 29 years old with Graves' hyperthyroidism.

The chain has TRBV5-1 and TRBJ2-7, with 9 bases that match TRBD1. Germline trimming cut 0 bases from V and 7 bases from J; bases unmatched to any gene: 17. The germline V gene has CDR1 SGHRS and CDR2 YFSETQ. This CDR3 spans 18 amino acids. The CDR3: CASSLESSGTGLFGEQYF. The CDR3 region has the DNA TGCGCCAGCAGCTTGGAGAGTTCTGGGACAGGGTTGTTTGGAGAGCAGTACTTC.

Here the CDR3 DNA reads TGTGCCACCAGCAGCTCGCACAGGGGTATGAACACTGAAGCTTTCTTT. This translates into CATSSSHRGMNTEAFF. The rearrangement uses TRBV15 and TRBJ1-1, with TRBD1 identical over 7 bases. CDR1 LNHNV and CDR2 YYDKDF come from the germline V gene (reference sequence). V trimming: 3 bases; J trimming: 0 bases; junction bases outside the gene matches: 7. The CDR3 covers 16 residues.

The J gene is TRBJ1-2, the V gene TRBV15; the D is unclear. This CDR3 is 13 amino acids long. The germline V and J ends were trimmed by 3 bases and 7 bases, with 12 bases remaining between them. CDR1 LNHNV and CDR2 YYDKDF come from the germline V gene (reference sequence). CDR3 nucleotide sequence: TGTGCCACCAGCAGCTCAGAAGGTGGTGGCTACACCTTC. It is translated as CATSSSEGGGYTF.

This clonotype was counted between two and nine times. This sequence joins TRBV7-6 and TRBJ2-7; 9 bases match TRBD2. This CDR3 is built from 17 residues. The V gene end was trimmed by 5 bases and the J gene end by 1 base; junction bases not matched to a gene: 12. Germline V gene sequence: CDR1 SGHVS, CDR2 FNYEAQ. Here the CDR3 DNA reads TGTGCCAGCAGCAACCGAGGGGCGGGACTAGCTTCCTACGAGCAGTACTTC. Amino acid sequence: CASSNRGAGLASYEQYF. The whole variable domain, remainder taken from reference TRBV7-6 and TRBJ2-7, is GAGVSQSPRYKVTKRGQDVALRCDPISGHVSLYWYRQALGQGPEFLTYFNYEAQQDKSGLPNDRFSAERPEGSISTLTIQRTEQRDSAMYRCASSNRGAGLASYEQYFGPGTRLTVT.

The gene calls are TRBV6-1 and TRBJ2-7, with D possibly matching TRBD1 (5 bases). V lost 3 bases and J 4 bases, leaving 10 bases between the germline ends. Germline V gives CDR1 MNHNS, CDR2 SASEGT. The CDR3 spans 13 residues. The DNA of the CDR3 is TGTGCCAGCAGTGACCTCAGACAGTACGAGCAGTACTTC. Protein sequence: CASSDLRQYEQYF.

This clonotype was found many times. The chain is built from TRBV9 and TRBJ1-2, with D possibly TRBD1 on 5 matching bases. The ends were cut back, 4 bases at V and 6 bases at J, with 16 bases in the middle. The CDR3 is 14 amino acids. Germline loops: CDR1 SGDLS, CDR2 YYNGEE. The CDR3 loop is CASSSDGARDGYTF. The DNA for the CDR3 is TGTGCCAGCAGCTCCGACGGGGCTCGCGATGGCTACACCTTC.

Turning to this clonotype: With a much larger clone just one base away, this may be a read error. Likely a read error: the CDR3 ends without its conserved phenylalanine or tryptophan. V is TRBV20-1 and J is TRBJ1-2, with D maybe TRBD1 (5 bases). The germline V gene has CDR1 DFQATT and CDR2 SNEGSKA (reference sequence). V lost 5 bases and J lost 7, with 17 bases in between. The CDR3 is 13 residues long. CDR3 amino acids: CSAFRDGKGGYTL. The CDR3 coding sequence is TGCAGTGCTTTCCGGGACGGTAAAGGTGGCTACACCCTC.

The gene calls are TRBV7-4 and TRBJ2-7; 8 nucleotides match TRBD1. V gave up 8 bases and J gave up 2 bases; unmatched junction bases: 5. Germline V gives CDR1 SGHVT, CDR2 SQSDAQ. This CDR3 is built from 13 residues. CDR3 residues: CASRDRYTYEQYF. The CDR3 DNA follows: TGTGCCAGCCGGGACAGGTACACCTACGAGCAGTACTTC.

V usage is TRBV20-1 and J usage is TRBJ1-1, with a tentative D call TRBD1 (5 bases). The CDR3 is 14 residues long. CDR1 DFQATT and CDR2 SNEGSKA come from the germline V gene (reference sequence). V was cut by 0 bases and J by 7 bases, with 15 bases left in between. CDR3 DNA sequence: TGCAGTGCTAGAGATATTGGGGCGCCTGTTGAAGCTTTCTTT. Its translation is CSARDIGAPVEAFF.

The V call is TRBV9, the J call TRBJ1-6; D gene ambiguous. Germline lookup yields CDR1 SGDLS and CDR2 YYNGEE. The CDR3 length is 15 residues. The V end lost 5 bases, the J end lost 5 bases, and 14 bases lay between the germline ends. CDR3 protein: CASSFAVGDNSPLHF. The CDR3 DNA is TGTGCCAGCAGTTTTGCCGTAGGCGATAATTCACCCCTCCACTTT.

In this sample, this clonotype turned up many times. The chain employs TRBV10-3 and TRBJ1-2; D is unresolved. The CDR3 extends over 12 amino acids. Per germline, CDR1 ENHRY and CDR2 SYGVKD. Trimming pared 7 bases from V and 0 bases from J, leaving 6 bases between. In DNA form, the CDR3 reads TGTGCCATCAAGGAGGCTAACTATGGCTACACCTTC. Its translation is CAIKEANYGYTF.

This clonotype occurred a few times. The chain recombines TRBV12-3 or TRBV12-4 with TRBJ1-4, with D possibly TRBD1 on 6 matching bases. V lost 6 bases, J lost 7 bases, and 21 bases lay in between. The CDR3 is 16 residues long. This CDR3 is CASRYSRIGGREKLFF. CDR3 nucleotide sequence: TGTGCCAGCAGATATTCCAGGATCGGGGGGCGTGAAAAACTGTTTTTT.

The chain's CDR3 is CASSQSSGTYEQYF. CDR3 DNA: TGTGCCAGCAGCCAAAGTTCGGGTACCTACGAGCAGTACTTC. This chain uses TRBV14 with TRBJ2-7; D unclear. The V gene's germline CDR1 is SGHDN and CDR2 FVKESK. V dropped 2 bases and J dropped 2 bases, with 10 bases sitting between them. The CDR3 consists of 14 residues.

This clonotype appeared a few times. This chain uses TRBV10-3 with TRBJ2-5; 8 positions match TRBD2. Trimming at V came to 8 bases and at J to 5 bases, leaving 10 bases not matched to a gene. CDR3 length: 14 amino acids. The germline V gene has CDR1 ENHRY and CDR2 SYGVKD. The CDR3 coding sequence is TGTGCCATCGGGAGCGGGGGAGTGGAGGAGACCCAGTACTTC. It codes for CAIGSGGVEETQYF.

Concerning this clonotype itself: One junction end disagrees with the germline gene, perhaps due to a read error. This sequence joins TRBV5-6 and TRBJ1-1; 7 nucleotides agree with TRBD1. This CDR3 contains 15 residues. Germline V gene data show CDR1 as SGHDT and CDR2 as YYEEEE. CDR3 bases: TGCGCCAGCAGCCAAGTTGCAACAGGGGACAATGAAGCTTTCTTT. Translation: CASSQVATGDNEAFF.

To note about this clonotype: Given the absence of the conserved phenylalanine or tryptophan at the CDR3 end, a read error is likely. The chain's CDR3 is CASSHRAGEQYI. CDR3 DNA: TGTGCCAGCAGTCACAGGGCTGGGGAGCAGTACATC. The V and J genes are TRBV5-1 and TRBJ2-7; possible D gene TRBD1, 6 bases. CDR1 is SGHRS and CDR2 is YFSETQ in the germline V gene. There are 12 residues in the CDR3.

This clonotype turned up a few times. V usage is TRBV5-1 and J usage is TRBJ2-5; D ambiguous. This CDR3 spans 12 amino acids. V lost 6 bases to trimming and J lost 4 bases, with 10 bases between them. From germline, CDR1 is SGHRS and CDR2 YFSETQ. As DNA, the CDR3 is TGCGCCAGCAAGACGGAAGCAGAGACCCAGTACTTC. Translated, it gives CASKTEAETQYF. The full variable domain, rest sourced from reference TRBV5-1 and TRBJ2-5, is KAGVTQTPRYLIKTRGQQVTLSCSPISGHRSVSWYQQTPGQGLQFLFEYFSETQRNKGNFPGRFSGRQFSNSRSEMNVSTLELGDSALYLCASKTEAETQYFGPGTRLLVL.

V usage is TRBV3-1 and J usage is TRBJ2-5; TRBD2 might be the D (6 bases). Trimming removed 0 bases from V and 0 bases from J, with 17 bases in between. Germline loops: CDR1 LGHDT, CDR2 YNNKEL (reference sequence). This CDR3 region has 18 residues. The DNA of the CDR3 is TGTGCCAGCAGCCAAGATAAGTTTGGACTAACGTACCAAGAGACCCAGTACTTC. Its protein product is CASSQDKFGLTYQETQYF.

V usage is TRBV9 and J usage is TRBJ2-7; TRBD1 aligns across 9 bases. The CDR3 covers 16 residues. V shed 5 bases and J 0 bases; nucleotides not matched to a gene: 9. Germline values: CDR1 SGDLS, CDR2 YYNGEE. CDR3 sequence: CASSLKGQGASYEQYF. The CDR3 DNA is TGTGCCAGCAGTTTAAAGGGACAGGGTGCCTCCTACGAGCAGTACTTC.

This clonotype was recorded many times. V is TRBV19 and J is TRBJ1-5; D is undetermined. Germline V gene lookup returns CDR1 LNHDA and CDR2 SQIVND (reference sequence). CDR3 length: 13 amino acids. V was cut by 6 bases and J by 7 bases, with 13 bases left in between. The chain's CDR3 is CASSRTSNQPQHF. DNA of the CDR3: TGTGCCAGTAGCCGGACTTCCAACCAGCCCCAGCATTTT.

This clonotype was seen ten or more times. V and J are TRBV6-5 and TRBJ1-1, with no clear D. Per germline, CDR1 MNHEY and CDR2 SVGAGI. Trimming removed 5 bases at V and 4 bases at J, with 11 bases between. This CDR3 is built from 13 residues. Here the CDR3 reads CASSERWGTEAFF. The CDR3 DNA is TGTGCCAGCAGTGAAAGGTGGGGCACTGAAGCTTTCTTT.

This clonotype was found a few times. This CDR3 is CASSLLGGASLTGELFF. The DNA of the CDR3 is TGCGCCAGCAGCCTGCTTGGAGGGGCTAGTCTTACCGGGGAGCTGTTTTTT. The V gene is TRBV5-1, the J gene TRBJ2-2, with a possible D match to TRBD2 (6 bases). The germline gives CDR1 SGHRS, CDR2 YFSETQ. This CDR3 comprises 17 residues. V was clipped by 4 bases and J by 5 bases, with 21 bases between them.

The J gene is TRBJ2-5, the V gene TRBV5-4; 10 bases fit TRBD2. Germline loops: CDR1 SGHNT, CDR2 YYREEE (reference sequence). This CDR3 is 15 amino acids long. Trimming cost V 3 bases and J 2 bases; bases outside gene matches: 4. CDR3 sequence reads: CASSSWTSGQETQYF. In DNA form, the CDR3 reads TGTGCCAGCAGCTCCTGGACTAGCGGTCAAGAGACCCAGTACTTC.

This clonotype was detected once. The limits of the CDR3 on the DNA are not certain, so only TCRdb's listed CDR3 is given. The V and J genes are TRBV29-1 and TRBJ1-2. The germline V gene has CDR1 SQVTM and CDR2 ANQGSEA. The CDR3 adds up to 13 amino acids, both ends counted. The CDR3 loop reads CGVEGLSGYGCTF.

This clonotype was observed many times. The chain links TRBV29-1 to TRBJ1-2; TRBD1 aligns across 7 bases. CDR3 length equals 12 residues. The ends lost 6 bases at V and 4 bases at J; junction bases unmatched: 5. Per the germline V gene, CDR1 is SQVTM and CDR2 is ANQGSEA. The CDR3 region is CSVAWDSYGYTF. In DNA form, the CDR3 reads TGCAGCGTCGCCTGGGACAGCTATGGCTACACCTTC.